This T cell receptor (beta chain) emerged from a study of T-cell reconstitution after alpha-beta-depleted transplantation in children. Study-wide points: High day-60 TCRbeta diversity in some patients came from surviving recipient T cells and thymic progenitors. T-cell numbers and diversity one year post-transplant derived largely from freshly generated T cells. By about two months after transplant, alpha-beta T cells reportedly arose from several hundred graft clones that had expanded.

The TCRbeta library was prepared with unique molecular identifiers. TCRdb reanalysed the PCR reads using MiXCR and keeps one entry per CDR3 protein. The data show approximately 17,000 distinct CDR3 sequences, roughly 8.2% seen once. At least ten counts were recorded for this clonotype. Antigen: not known. The germline gives CDR1 LNHDA, CDR2 SQIVND (reference sequence). V lost 3 bases to trimming and J lost 15 bases; unmatched junction nucleotides: 16. The CDR3 consists of 15 residues. This specimen was PBMCs, mostly from graft donor cells, taken 60 days after TCRalphabeta/CD19-depleted stem cell transplant. The clonotype originates from a boy younger than two who had a stem cell transplant for Wiskott-Aldrich syndrome, so the T cells may come from the graft donor. The J gene is TRBJ2-1, the V gene TRBV19; 8 nucleotides line up with TRBD2. CDR3 in amino acids: CASSIAGGRSQSRFF. The CDR3, as DNA: TGTGCCAGTAGTATCGCGGGGGGACGGTCTCAATCGCGGTTCTTC.